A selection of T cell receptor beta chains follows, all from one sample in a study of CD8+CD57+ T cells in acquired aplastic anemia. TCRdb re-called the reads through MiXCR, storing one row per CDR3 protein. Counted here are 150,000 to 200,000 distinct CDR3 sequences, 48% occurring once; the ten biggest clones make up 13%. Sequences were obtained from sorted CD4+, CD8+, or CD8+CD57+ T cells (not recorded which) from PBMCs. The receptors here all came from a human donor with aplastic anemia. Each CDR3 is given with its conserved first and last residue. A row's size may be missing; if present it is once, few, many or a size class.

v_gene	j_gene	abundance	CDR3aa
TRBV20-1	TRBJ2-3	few	CSAGTVTSSQYF
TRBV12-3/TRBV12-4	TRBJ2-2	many	CASSLKGGGELFF
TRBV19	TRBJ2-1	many	CASSMAGGTYNEQFF
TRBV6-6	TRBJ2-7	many	CASSYGQGGYEQYF
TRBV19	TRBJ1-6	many	CASSLPTLGQGPNSPLHF
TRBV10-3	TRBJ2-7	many	CAIKRSGGSYEQYF
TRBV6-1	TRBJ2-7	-	CASSPAPANYEQYF
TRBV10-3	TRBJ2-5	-	CAISAGLAGLETQYF
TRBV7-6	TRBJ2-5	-	CASSLEGVETQYF
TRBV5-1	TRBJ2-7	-	CASSLDGGRQYF
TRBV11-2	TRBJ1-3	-	CASSLTGHSLSGNTIYF
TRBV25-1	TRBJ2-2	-	CASSDRSGRTYGELFF
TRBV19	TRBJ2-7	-	CASSIPGGGGEQYF
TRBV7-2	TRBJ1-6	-	CASSLDRSSPLHF
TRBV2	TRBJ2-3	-	CASSAVFSTDTQYF
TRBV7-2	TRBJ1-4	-	CASSSLWALSGEKLFF
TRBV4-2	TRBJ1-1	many	CASSQVSVSGDTEAFF